A single sample is the source of the 5 T cell receptor beta chains below, sequenced in a study of T cells after yellow fever vaccination. MiXCR, applied by TCRdb to the 5' RACE reads, yields one record per CDR3 protein. The sample lists some 420,000 distinct CDR3 sequences, over 15% occurring once. Sequencing used PBMCs, obtained before the yellow fever booster vaccination. These TCRs come from a man aged 18 to 29 who received the YFV17D yellow fever vaccine.

The chain joins TRBV7-9 to TRBJ1-1; a weak D match, TRBD1 (6 bases). Germline CDR1 is SEHNR and CDR2 is FQNEAQ (reference sequence). The CDR3 length is 15 residues. Between the trimmed V and J ends, which lost 9 bases and 2 bases, there was a span of 19 bases. The CDR3 reads CASTGGPTRNTEAFF. The CDR3 region has the DNA TGTGCCAGTACGGGGGGCCCTACCCGCAACACTGAAGCTTTCTTT.

The gene calls are TRBV28 and TRBJ2-3; D is perhaps TRBD1 (6 bases). This CDR3 is built from 15 residues. Germline V lookup: CDR1 MDHEN, CDR2 SYDVKM. Between the trimmed V and J ends, which lost 4 bases and 0 bases, there was a span of 11 bases. This CDR3 reads CASSWTVESTDTQYF. In DNA, the CDR3 is TGTGCCAGCAGTTGGACAGTAGAAAGCACAGATACGCAGTATTTT.

The CDR3 spells CASNKQPNTEAFF. The CDR3 coding sequence is TGTGCCAGCAACAAACAACCGAACACTGAAGCTTTCTTT. The rearrangement joins TRBV28 to TRBJ1-1, with D hard to call. V shed 7 bases and J shed 1 base, with 10 bases lying between them. CDR3 length: 13 residues. Germline CDR1 and CDR2: MDHEN and SYDVKM.

This clonotype came up a few times. CDR3 loop: CASSQDGSYEQYV. The CDR3 DNA reads as TGTGCCAGCAGCCAGGACGGGTCCTACGAGCAGTACGTC. This chain uses TRBV27 with TRBJ2-7; D ambiguous. The V and J ends lost 6 bases and 1 base respectively, with 10 bases between them. The CDR3 length is 13 residues. Germline CDR1 is MNHEY and CDR2 is SMNVEV (reference sequence).

The chain is built from TRBV7-9 and TRBJ2-3, with a weak D call TRBD2 (6 bases). The CDR3 contains 18 residues. V was cut by 9 bases and J by 0 bases, with 25 bases left in between. Per germline, CDR1 SEHNR and CDR2 FQNEAQ (reference sequence). CDR3 sequence reads: CASRMLAVTKASTDTQYF. The DNA for the CDR3 is TGTGCCAGTCGAATGTTAGCGGTAACTAAAGCTAGCACAGATACGCAGTATTTT.